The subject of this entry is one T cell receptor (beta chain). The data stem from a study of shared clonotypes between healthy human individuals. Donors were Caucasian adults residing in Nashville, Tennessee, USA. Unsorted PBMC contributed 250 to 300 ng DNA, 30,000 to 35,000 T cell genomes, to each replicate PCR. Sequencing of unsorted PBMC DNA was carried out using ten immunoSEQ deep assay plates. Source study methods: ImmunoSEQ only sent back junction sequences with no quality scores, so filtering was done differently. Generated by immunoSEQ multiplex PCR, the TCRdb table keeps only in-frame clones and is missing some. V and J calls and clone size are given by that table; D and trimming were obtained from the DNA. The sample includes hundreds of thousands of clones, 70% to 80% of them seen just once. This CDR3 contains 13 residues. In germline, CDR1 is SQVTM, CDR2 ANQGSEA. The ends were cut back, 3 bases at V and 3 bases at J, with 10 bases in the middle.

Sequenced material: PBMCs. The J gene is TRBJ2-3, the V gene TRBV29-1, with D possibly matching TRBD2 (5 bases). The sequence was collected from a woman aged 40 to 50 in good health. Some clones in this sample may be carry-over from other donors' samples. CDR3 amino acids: CSVELSATDTQYF. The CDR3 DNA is TGCAGCGTTGAGCTTAGCGCTACAGATACGCAGTATTTT.